The subject of this entry is one T cell receptor (beta chain). This sample was included in a study of blood T cell repertoires in COVID-19. Overall study context: Samples of COVID-19 (acute and convalescent) were obtained from the United States, Italy and Spain. The analysed material was cDNA or gDNA that came from T cells, B-cell-depleted T cells, or PBMCs.

Produced via immunoSEQ multiplex PCR; TCRdb's table is partial and in-frame only. The sample lists some 200,000 clones, approximately 84% occurring once. Germline-derived CDR1 and CDR2 are LGHDT and YNNKEL (reference sequence). The CDR3 spans 15 residues. V lost 6 bases to trimming and J lost 3 bases; unmatched junction nucleotides: 4. V is TRBV3-1 (or the pseudogene TRBV3-2) and J is TRBJ2-7; 14 nucleotides agree with TRBD2. Material: peripheral blood. The receptor's source is a woman aged 25 to 39 who had recovered from COVID-19. As DNA, the CDR3 is TGTGCCAGCAGTAGGGGACTAGCGGGAGTCTACGAGCAGTACTTC. This sequence encodes CASSRGLAGVYEQYF.